A selection of T cell receptor beta chains follows, all from one sample in a study of CD8 T cells in Susac syndrome. TCRdb reprocessed the immunoSEQ multiplex PCR reads with MiXCR, giving one entry per CDR3 protein. The sample yields about 47,000 distinct CDR3 sequences, 90% to 95% seen once. Sequencing was performed on CD8+ T cells from PBMCs. These receptors were taken from a human donor in good health. CDR3s include the opening cysteine and the closing phenylalanine or tryptophan. A D gene is named only where the DNA matches it firmly. Expanded clones get a size class; other rows say once, few or many, or leave the size out.

. TRBJ2-5 once TRBV3-1 TGTGCCAGCAGCCCGACTAGATTTCGAGAGACCCAGTACTTC CASSPTRFRETQYF
. TRBJ2-5 . TRBV11-2 TGTGCCAGCAGTCGCAAGACTAGAGAAGAGACCCAGTACTTC CASSRKTREETQYF
. TRBJ2-1 . TRBV27 TGTGCCAGCAGTTGGCGGGATCCAAATTACAATGAGCAGTTCTTC CASSWRDPNYNEQFF
TRBD1 TRBJ2-7 . TRBV7-2 TGTGCCAGCAGCTCCCTTATTATAGGGGGGGGACAGGGAAACTACGAGCAGTACTTC CASSSLIIGGGQGNYEQYF
. TRBJ2-7 . TRBV6-2/TRBV6-3 TGTGCCAGCAGTTACTCCCGGGGCGAGCAGTACTTC CASSYSRGEQYF
TRBD1 TRBJ2-3 . TRBV20-1 TGCAGTGCTACGGGACAGGGTGGCGGATTCAAATATACGCAGTATTTT CSATGQGGGFKYTQYF
TRBD1 TRBJ1-1 . TRBV11-2 TGTGCCAGCAGCTCAGGGGGCGGTGAAGCTTTCTTT CASSSGGGEAFF
TRBD2 TRBJ2-1 . TRBV27 TGTGCCAGCAGTTTGCTCTTGGGGGGGGAGCAGTTCTTC CASSLLLGGEQFF
TRBD1 TRBJ2-7 . TRBV7-2 TGTGCCAGCAGCCCCACCCGGGACAGGGGATACGAGCAGTACTTC CASSPTRDRGYEQYF
. TRBJ1-1 . TRBV4-2 TGTGCCAGCAGCCAAAATCAGGAAAGGCCTGAAGCTTTCTTT CASSQNQERPEAFF
. TRBJ2-7 . TRBV29-1 TGCAGCGTTGAGGCGGCGGGGTTTTTGGGCGAGCAGTACTTC CSVEAAGFLGEQYF
TRBD2 TRBJ2-7 . TRBV10-2 TGCGCCAGCAGTGAGTCATTGGGAGGGACTTCACCATACGAGCAGTACTTC CASSESLGGTSPYEQYF
. TRBJ1-1 . TRBV11-2 TGTGCCAGCAGCGGTAGGGGTCTCCTTCACACTGAAGCTTTCTTT CASSGRGLLHTEAFF
TRBD1 TRBJ2-7 . TRBV10-3 TGTGCCATCAGGGAACAGGGGCCCTCCTACGAGCAGTACTTC CAIREQGPSYEQYF
. TRBJ2-2 few TRBV3-1 TGTGCCAGCAGCTCTCTGGAGTCTAACACCGGGGAGCTGTTTTTT CASSSLESNTGELFF
TRBD2 TRBJ2-1 . TRBV12-3/TRBV12-4 TGTGCCAGCAGAGGCGGGGGTTACAATGAGCAGTTCTTC CASRGGGYNEQFF
. TRBJ2-7 . TRBV13 TGTGCCAGCAGCTTAGGCCGAGCAGGGTACGTCGCCTACGAGCAGTACTTC CASSLGRAGYVAYEQYF
TRBD1 TRBJ2-7 . TRBV30 TGTGCCTGGGACAGGGGACGCGAGCAGTACTTC CAWDRGREQYF
. TRBJ1-1 . TRBV5-5 TGTGCCAGCAGCTTTTCCCTCAAGGTTACTGAAGCTTTCTTT CASSFSLKVTEAFF
. TRBJ1-1 . TRBV6-5 TGTGCCAGCAGTTATAACTCTGACACTGAAGCTTTCTTT CASSYNSDTEAFF
. TRBJ2-7 . TRBV11-2 TGTGCCAGCAGCTGGGGGACGCACGAGCAGTACTTC CASSWGTHEQYF
TRBD1 TRBJ2-7 . TRBV5-1 TGCGCCAGCAGAGCCGCGGACAGGGCCTACGAGCAGTACTTC CASRAADRAYEQYF
. TRBJ1-5 . TRBV30 TGTGCCTGGAACCGGGACACGGATCAGCCCCAGCATTTT CAWNRDTDQPQHF
TRBD1 TRBJ1-2 . TRBV7-9 TGTGCCAGCAGCTTAGCGGGGACAGGGGAGAGAGGCTACACCTTC CASSLAGTGERGYTF
TRBD1 TRBJ1-1 . TRBV7-2 TGTGCCAGCAGCCCACAGGGGGTCTCTGAAGCTTTCTTT CASSPQGVSEAFF
. TRBJ2-7 . TRBV13 TGTGCCAGCAGCTTAAGAGAATCCGGGCGCTCCGAGCAGTACTTC CASSLRESGRSEQYF
. TRBJ2-7 few TRBV5-6 TGTGCCAGCAGCAACACTCCGTACGAGCAGTACTTC CASSNTPYEQYF
. TRBJ1-2 . TRBV2 TGTGCCGAAGGTGGGCAGCCTTATGGCTACACCTTC CAEGGQPYGYTF
. TRBJ2-1 few TRBV5-1 TGCGCCAGCAGCCCCGAGACGGCGGTCTACAATGAGCAGTTCTTC CASSPETAVYNEQFF
. TRBJ2-5 . TRBV11-2 TGTGCCAGCAGCTCAGGGCAAGAGACCCAGTACTTC CASSSGQETQYF
. TRBJ1-6 . TRBV27 TGTGCCAGCAGTCTCCAGGGAGCTAGTTCACCCCTCCACTTT CASSLQGASSPLHF
. TRBJ2-7 . TRBV12-3/TRBV12-4 TGTGCCAGCAGTCAGACGTGGAGGGCCGAGCAGTACTTC CASSQTWRAEQYF
. TRBJ1-1 . TRBV5-1 TGCGCCAGCAGCTTTACACCGGGACTGGGAACTGAAGCTTTCTTT CASSFTPGLGTEAFF
TRBD2 TRBJ2-1 . TRBV6-2/TRBV6-3 TGTGCCAGCAGTTACGGGAGGGGCGGTCTGGCGAGAAATGAGCAGTTCTTC CASSYGRGGLARNEQFF
TRBD1 TRBJ1-2 . TRBV20-1 TGCAGTGCCAACACAGGGGATCACTCTGGCTACACCTTC CSANTGDHSGYTF
. TRBJ2-1 . TRBV9 TGTGCCAGCAGTTCCTCTGGAGGGTACAATGAGCAGTTCTTC CASSSSGGYNEQFF
. TRBJ1-2 . TRBV4-1 TGCGCCAGCAGCCAAGATTCCGCGGGGGTTAACTATGGCTACACCTTC CASSQDSAGVNYGYTF
. TRBJ2-7 few TRBV29-1 TGCAGCGTTGAAGTAAGATGGGGGGGACAAGCCTACGAGCAGTACTTC CSVEVRWGGQAYEQYF
. TRBJ2-5 . TRBV18 TGTGCCAGCTCCCAAGGTTGGGGGCAAGAGACCCAGTACTTC CASSQGWGQETQYF
. TRBJ1-1 . TRBV12-3/TRBV12-4 TGTGCCAGCAGGCCAGACCAGATGAACACTGAAGCTTTCTTT CASRPDQMNTEAFF
TRBD1 TRBJ1-1 . TRBV7-9 TGTGCCAGCAGGGATAGACAGGGCGGCACTGAAGCTTTCTTT CASRDRQGGTEAFF
. TRBJ1-1 . TRBV7-9 TGTGCCAGTTTCGGGAATGAAGCTTTCTTT CASFGNEAFF
TRBD1 TRBJ2-7 . TRBV2 TGTGCCAACAGTGAGGGGACAGGGTATACCGAGCAGTACTTC CANSEGTGYTEQYF
. TRBJ2-2 . TRBV3-1 TGTGCCAGCAGCCAGCTGGAAATAGCCACCGGGGAGCTGTTTTTT CASSQLEIATGELFF
. TRBJ1-1 . TRBV12-5 TGTGCTAGTGGCCTTGACCCACGAGGGACTGAAGCTTTCTTT CASGLDPRGTEAFF